This entry describes one TCR beta chain. Its target is not known. This sample was taken from a study of identical twins. General study points: Researchers reported weaker excess twin sharing in beta out-of-frame sequences.

Through template switching, a universal primer site was introduced, and the cDNA contained unique molecular identifiers. TCRdb redid the calling of the 5' RACE reads with MiXCR, one entry per CDR3 protein. The data contain over 600,000 distinct CDR3 sequences, over 20% of them singletons. Per germline, CDR1 LGHNA and CDR2 YSLEER. The germline V and J ends were trimmed by 3 bases and 6 bases, with 24 bases remaining between them. This CDR3 contains 18 residues. Another study also made use of these data, one on T cells expressing NK-cell markers. That work contributes: Sorted CD3+CD56+NKG2C+, CD3+CD56+NKG2C- and CD3+CD56-NKG2C+ T cells provided the TCR beta repertoires.

Sequenced: PBMCs. The chain uses TRBV4-3 and TRBJ2-4; D is possibly TRBD1 (7 bases). The clonotype was recovered from a woman aged 18-30 years in good health. CDR3 region: CASSHSAGQQRGGNIQYF. The CDR3 DNA is TGCGCCAGCAGCCATTCCGCGGGACAGCAGAGAGGGGGAAACATTCAGTACTTC.